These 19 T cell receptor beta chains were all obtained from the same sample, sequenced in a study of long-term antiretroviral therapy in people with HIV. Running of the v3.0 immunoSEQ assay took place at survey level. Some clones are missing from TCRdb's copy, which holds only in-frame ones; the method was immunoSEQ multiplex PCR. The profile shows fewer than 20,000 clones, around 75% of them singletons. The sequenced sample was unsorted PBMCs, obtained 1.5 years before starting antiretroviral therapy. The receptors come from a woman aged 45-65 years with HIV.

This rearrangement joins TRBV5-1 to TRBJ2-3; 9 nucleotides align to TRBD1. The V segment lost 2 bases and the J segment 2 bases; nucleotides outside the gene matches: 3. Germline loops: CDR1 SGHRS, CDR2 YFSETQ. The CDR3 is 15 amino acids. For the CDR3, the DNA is TGCGCCAGCAGCTTAACAGGGGGCTACACAGATACGCAGTATTTT. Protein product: CASSLTGGYTDTQYF.

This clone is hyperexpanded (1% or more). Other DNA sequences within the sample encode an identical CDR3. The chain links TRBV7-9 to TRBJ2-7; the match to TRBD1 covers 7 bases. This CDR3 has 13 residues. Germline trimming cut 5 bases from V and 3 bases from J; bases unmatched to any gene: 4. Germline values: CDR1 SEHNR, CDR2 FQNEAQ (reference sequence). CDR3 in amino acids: CASSPRQGYEQYF. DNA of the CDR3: TGTGCCAGCAGCCCCAGACAGGGCTACGAGCAGTACTTC.

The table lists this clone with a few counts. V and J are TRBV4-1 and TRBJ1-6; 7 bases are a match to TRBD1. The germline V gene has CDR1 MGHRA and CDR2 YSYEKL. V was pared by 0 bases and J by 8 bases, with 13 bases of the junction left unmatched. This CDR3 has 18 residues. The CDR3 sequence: CASSQDWGSRDSYSPLHF. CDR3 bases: TGCGCCAGCAGCCAAGATTGGGGTTCCCGGGACAGCTATTCACCCCTCCACTTT.

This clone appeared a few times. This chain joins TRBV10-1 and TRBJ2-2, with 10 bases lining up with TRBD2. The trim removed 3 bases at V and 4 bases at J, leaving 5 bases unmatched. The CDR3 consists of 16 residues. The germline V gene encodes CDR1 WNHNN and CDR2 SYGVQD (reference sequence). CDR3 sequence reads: CASSDPSSGGTGELFF. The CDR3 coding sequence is TGCGCCAGCAGTGATCCCTCTAGCGGGGGCACCGGGGAGCTGTTTTTT.

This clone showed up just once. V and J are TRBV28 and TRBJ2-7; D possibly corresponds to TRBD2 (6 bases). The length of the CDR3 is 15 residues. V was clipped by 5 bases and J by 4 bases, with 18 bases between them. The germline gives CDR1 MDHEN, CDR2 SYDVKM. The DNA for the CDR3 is TGTGCCAGCAGTCCACGGGGCGGCGGGGCGTACGAGCAGTACTTC. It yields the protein CASSPRGGGAYEQYF.

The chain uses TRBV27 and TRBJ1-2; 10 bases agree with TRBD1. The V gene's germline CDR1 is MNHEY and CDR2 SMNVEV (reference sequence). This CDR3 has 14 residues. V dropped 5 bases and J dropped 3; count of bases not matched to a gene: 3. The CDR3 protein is CASSRQGADYGYTF. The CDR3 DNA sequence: TGTGCCAGCAGTCGACAGGGGGCTGACTATGGCTACACCTTC.

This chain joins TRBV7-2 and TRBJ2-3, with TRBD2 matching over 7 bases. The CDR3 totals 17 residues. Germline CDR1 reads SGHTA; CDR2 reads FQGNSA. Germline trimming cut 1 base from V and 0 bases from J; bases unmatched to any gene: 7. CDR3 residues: CASSLGPAGLSTDTQYF. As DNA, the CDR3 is TGTGCCAGCAGCTTAGGCCCAGCGGGACTTAGCACAGATACGCAGTATTTT. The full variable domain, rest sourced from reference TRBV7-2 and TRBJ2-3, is GAGVSQSPSNKVTEKGKDVELRCDPISGHTALYWYRQSLGQGLEFLIYFQGNSAPDKSGLPSDRFSAERTGGSVSTLTIQRTQQEDSAVYLCASSLGPAGLSTDTQYFGPGTRLTVL.

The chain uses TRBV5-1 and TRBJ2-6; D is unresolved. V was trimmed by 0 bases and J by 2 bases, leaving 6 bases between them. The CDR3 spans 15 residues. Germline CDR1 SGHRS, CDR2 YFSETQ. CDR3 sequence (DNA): TGCGCCAGCAGCTTGGGAGGAGCTGGGGCCAACGTCCTGACTTTC. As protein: CASSLGGAGANVLTF.

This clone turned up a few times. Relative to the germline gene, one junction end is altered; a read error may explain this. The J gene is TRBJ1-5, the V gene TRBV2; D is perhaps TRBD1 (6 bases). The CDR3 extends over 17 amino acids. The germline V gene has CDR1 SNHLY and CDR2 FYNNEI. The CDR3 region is CASREDRTPITNQPQHF. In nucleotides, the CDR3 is TGTGCCAGCAGAGAAGACAGGACCCCCATTACGAATCAGCCCCAGCATTTT. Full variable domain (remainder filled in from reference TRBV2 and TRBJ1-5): EPEVTQTPSHQVTQMGQEVILRCVPISNHLYFYWYRQILGQKVEFLVSFYNNEISEKSEIFDDQFSVERPDGSNFTLKIRSTKLEDSAMYFCASREDRTPITNQPQHFGDGTRLSIL.

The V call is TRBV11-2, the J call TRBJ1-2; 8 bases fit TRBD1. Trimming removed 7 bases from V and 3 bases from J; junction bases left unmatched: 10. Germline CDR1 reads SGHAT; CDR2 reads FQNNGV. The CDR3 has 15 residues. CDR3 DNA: TGTGCCAGCACCGAAACTGACAGGGGTTACTATGGCTACACCTTC. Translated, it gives CASTETDRGYYGYTF. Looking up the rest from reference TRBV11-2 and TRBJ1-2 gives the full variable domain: EAGVAQSPRYKIIEKRQSVAFWCNPISGHATLYWYQQILGQGPKLLIQFQNNGVVDDSQLPKDRFSAERLKGVDSTLKIQPAKLEDSAVYLCASTETDRGYYGYTFGSGTRLTVV.

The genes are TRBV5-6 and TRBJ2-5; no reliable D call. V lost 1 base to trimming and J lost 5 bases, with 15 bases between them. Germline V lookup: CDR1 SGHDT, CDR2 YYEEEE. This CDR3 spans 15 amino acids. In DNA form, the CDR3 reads TGTGCCAGCAGCTTGAAGTTCTGGGTTGGGGAGACCCAGTACTTC. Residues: CASSLKFWVGETQYF.

The CDR3 sequence is CASSPQGNTEAFF. In DNA form, the CDR3 reads TGTGCCAGCTCACCACAAGGGAACACTGAAGCTTTCTTT. The chain couples TRBV18 to TRBJ1-1; no clear D gene. CDR3 length: 13 residues. Per the germline V gene, CDR1 is KGHSH and CDR2 is LQKENI. Trimming removed 1 base at V and 1 base at J, with 4 bases between.

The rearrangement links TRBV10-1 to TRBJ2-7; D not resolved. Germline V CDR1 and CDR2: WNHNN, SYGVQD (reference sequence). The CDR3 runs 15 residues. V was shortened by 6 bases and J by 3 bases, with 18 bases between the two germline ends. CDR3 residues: CASRRSDGPFYEQYV. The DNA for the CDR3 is TGCGCCAGCAGGCGCTCGGACGGACCATTCTACGAGCAGTACGTC.

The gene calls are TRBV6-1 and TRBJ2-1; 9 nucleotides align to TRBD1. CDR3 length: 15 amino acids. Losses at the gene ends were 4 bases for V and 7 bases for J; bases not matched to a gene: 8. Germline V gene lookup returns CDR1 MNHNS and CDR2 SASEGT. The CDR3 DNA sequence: TGTGCCAGCAGTGCCTACAGGGGGCAAAGTAATGAGCAGTTCTTC. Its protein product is CASSAYRGQSNEQFF.

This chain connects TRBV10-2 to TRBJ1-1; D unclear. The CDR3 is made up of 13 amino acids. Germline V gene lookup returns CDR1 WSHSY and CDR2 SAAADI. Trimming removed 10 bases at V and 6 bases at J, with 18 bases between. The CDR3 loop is CATTGRPAAEAFF. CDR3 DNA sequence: TGCGCCACAACCGGGAGGCCCGCGGCTGAAGCTTTCTTT.

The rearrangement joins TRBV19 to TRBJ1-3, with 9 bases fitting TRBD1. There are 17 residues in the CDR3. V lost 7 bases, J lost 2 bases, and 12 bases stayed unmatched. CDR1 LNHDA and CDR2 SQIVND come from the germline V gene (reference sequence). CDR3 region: CASKGGSGQGTGNTIYF. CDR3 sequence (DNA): TGTGCCAGTAAGGGAGGTAGTGGACAGGGGACTGGAAACACCATATATTTT.

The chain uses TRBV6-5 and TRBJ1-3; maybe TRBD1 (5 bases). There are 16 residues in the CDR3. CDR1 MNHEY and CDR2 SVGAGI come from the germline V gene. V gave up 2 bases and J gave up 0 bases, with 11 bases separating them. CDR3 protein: CASSYGGGSSGNTIYF. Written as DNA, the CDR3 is TGTGCCAGCAGTTACGGGGGGGGTAGCTCTGGAAACACCATATATTTT.

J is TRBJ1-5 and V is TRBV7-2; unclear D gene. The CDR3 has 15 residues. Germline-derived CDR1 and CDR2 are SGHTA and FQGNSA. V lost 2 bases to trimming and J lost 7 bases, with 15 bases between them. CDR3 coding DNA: TGTGCCAGCAGCTTAACTGGGTGGACGGACCAGCCCCAGCATTTT. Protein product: CASSLTGWTDQPQHF.

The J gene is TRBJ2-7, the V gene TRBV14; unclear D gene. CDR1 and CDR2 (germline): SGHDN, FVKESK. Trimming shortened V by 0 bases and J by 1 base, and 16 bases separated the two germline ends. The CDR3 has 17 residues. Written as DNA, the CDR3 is TGTGCCAGCAGCCAAGATCGGGCACGGTGCCCTTCCTACGAGCAGTACGTC. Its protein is CASSQDRARCPSYEQYV.